The 19 T cell receptor beta chains below all came from one sample that was sequenced in a study of cytomegalovirus exposure and HLA in healthy donors. PCR used 60 Vbeta primers and 13 Jbeta primers. Using immunoSEQ multiplex PCR, the repertoire was profiled, and TCRdb retains in-frame clones only, with some absent. The repertoire consists of 95,000 to 150,000 clones, with 66% occurring once and the leading ten covering over 1.5%. Sample: PBMCs. These receptors originate from a young man in good health and CMV-seronegative.

This clone has more than one count but fewer than ten. The chain joins TRBV7-2 to TRBJ2-7, with 9 nucleotides matching TRBD2. CDR3 length: 14 amino acids. Germline trimming cut 0 bases from V and 7 bases from J; bases unmatched to any gene: 4. CDR1 is SGHTA, CDR2 FQGNSA, per germline. The CDR3 sequence is CASSLASGSVEQYF. CDR3 in DNA: TGTGCCAGCAGCTTAGCTAGCGGGAGTGTTGAGCAGTACTTC.

The rearrangement uses TRBV19 and TRBJ1-2; 8 bases are a match to TRBD1. The CDR3 sequence is 13 residues long. Per germline, CDR1 LNHDA and CDR2 SQIVND (reference sequence). V shed 5 bases, J shed 5 bases, and the junction held 4 bases outside the gene matches. CDR3 bases: TGTGCCAGTAGTTTCGGACAGGGATATGGCTACACCTTC. Translated: CASSFGQGYGYTF.

Only a few counts were recorded for this clone. V and J are TRBV30 and TRBJ1-4, with unresolved D. Germline values: CDR1 GTSNPN, CDR2 SVGIG (reference sequence). The germline V and J ends were trimmed by 1 base and 8 bases, with 11 bases remaining between them. CDR3 length: 13 amino acids. The CDR3 loop is CAWSAQYKEKLFF. The CDR3 DNA is TGTGCCTGGAGTGCACAGTACAAAGAAAAACTGTTTTTT.

V usage is TRBV4-2 and J usage is TRBJ2-1; a possible D gene is TRBD1 (6 bases). V lost 0 bases to trimming and J lost 10 bases, with 10 bases between them. The CDR3 totals 13 residues. The germline V gene has CDR1 LGHNA and CDR2 YNFKEQ. In nucleotides, the CDR3 is TGTGCCAGCAGCCAAGAGGGGGCAAGGGAGCAGTTCTTC. Translation gives CASSQEGAREQFF.

The table lists this clone with a few counts. The chain carries TRBV29-1 and TRBJ1-2, with D perhaps matching TRBD1 (5 bases). CDR3 length: 12 residues. Trimming removed 7 bases at V and 7 bases at J, with 16 bases between. CDR1 and CDR2 (germline): SQVTM, ANQGSEA. The CDR3 DNA is TGCAGCGCCCAACTTGCGGGGACTGGCTACACCTTC. Translation: CSAQLAGTGYTF.

The chain uses TRBV19 and TRBJ2-1; TRBD2 might be the D (5 bases). The V gene lost 5 bases and the J gene lost 6 bases, with 8 bases spanning the gap. CDR3 size: 12 residues. Germline V gives CDR1 LNHDA, CDR2 SQIVND (reference sequence). CDR3 protein: CASSQRGNEQFF. In DNA form, the CDR3 reads TGTGCCAGTAGTCAACGGGGCAATGAGCAGTTCTTC.

This clone was seen a few times. The CDR3 here is CASSLDISGPSNQPQHF. DNA of the CDR3: TGTGCCAGCAGCTTAGATATTTCAGGGCCTAGCAATCAGCCCCAGCATTTT. The chain is built from TRBV7-9 and TRBJ1-5; a weak D match, TRBD1 (5 bases). The germline gives CDR1 SEHNR, CDR2 FQNEAQ (reference sequence). CDR3 length: 17 amino acids. V lost 1 base, J lost 0 bases, and 13 bases lay in between.

The rearrangement links TRBV25-1 to TRBJ1-2, with TRBD1 matching 7 bases. This CDR3 is built from 13 residues. CDR1 is MGHDK and CDR2 is SYGVNS in the germline V gene. Germline trimming cut 5 bases from V and 4 bases from J; bases unmatched to any gene: 4. The CDR3 sequence is CASSRGPAYGYTF. For the CDR3, the DNA is TGTGCCAGCAGTAGGGGGCCTGCCTATGGCTACACCTTC.

The table lists this clone with a few counts. The chain couples TRBV30 to TRBJ2-7; D possibly corresponds to TRBD2 (6 bases). Germline V CDR1 and CDR2: GTSNPN, SVGIG (reference sequence). Trimming took off 6 bases at V and 0 bases at J, with 24 bases between the two ends. This CDR3 comprises 17 residues. CDR3 sequence: CACSTTPWAGSSYEQYF. The CDR3 DNA reads as TGTGCCTGCTCGACCACCCCCTGGGCGGGAAGCTCCTACGAGCAGTACTTC.

This clone has just one count. The chain recombines TRBV6-6 with TRBJ2-2; 7 bases agree with TRBD1. From germline, CDR1 is MNHNY and CDR2 SVGAGI (reference sequence). The trim removed 5 bases at V and 3 bases at J, leaving 6 bases unmatched. The CDR3 covers 15 residues. This CDR3 reads CASSPPTGHTGELFF. Here the CDR3 DNA reads TGTGCCAGCAGTCCCCCGACAGGGCACACCGGGGAGCTGTTTTTT.

J is TRBJ2-7 and V is TRBV6-1; a weak D match, TRBD1 (6 bases). CDR3 size: 14 residues. Germline V gives CDR1 MNHNS, CDR2 SASEGT. V lost 7 bases and J 6 bases, leaving 19 bases between the germline ends. The CDR3 coding sequence is TGTGCCAGCAATAACCTCAGGGGCGCGGCCGAGCAGTACTTC. Its protein product is CASNNLRGAAEQYF.

The V call is TRBV7-7, the J call TRBJ2-5, with D possibly matching TRBD1 (5 bases). Trimming removed 1 base at V and 3 bases at J, with 9 bases between. The CDR3 totals 14 residues. The germline CDR1 and CDR2 sequences are SSHAT and FNYEAQ (reference sequence). CDR3 sequence (DNA): TGTGCCAGCAGCTTAGAGGCAGGGAAAGAGACCCAGTACTTC. Its translation: CASSLEAGKETQYF.

The chain joins TRBV10-2 to TRBJ2-3; TRBD2 agrees at 14 bases. This CDR3 comprises 16 residues. With 6 bases clipped from V and 6 bases from J, the junction kept 8 bases outside the gene matches. The germline gives CDR1 WSHSY, CDR2 SAAADI. CDR3 DNA: TGCGCCAGCAGGGGACTAGCGGGGGTTACGGGGGATACGCAGTATTTT. Its protein is CASRGLAGVTGDTQYF.

This clone was seen just once. V and J are TRBV30 and TRBJ2-2, with D tentatively TRBD2 (6 bases). In germline, CDR1 is GTSNPN, CDR2 SVGIG (reference sequence). The V gene lost 2 bases and the J gene lost 5 bases, with 15 bases spanning the gap. The CDR3 covers 15 residues. The CDR3 protein is CAWSQVGRGTGELFF. In DNA, the CDR3 is TGTGCCTGGAGTCAGGTCGGGAGAGGGACCGGGGAGCTGTTTTTT. Supplemented by reference TRBV30 and TRBJ2-2, the full variable domain reads SQTIHQWPATLVQPVGSPLSLECTVEGTSNPNLYWYRQAAGRGLQLLFYSVGIGQISSEVPQNLSASRPQDRQFILSSKKLLLSDSGFYLCAWSQVGRGTGELFFGEGSRLTVL.

V and J are TRBV5-1 and TRBJ1-1, with 8 bases aligning to TRBD1. This CDR3 is 15 amino acids long. The germline V gene has CDR1 SGHRS and CDR2 YFSETQ. V lost 0 bases to trimming and J lost 4 bases; unmatched junction nucleotides: 5. CDR3 sequence: CASSLVTGGSTEAFF. The CDR3 nucleotides are TGCGCCAGCAGCTTGGTTACAGGGGGTAGCACTGAAGCTTTCTTT. Variable domain in full (rest from reference TRBV5-1 and TRBJ1-1): KAGVTQTPRYLIKTRGQQVTLSCSPISGHRSVSWYQQTPGQGLQFLFEYFSETQRNKGNFPGRFSGRQFSNSRSEMNVSTLELGDSALYLCASSLVTGGSTEAFFGQGTRLTVV.

The rearrangement links TRBV2 to TRBJ2-7; 11 nucleotides align to TRBD1. Trimming took 6 bases from V and 2 from J; bases not matched to a gene: 0. The germline V gene encodes CDR1 SNHLY and CDR2 FYNNEI. This CDR3 region has 13 residues. CDR3: CASRGQGAYEQYF. The DNA of the CDR3 is TGTGCCAGCAGGGGACAGGGGGCCTACGAGCAGTACTTC.

The chain recombines TRBV7-9 with TRBJ2-7; tentative D call: TRBD1 (5 bases). This CDR3 is 12 amino acids long. V was cut by 5 bases and J by 6 bases, with 11 bases left in between. Per the germline V gene, CDR1 is SEHNR and CDR2 is FQNEAQ (reference sequence). CDR3: CASSTITGEQYF. The CDR3 nucleotides read TGTGCCAGCAGCACGATAACAGGCGAGCAGTACTTC.

This clone was seen just once. The genes are TRBV19 and TRBJ2-2, with D possibly being TRBD2 (6 bases). This CDR3 is 16 amino acids long. CDR1 is LNHDA and CDR2 is SQIVND in the germline V gene (reference sequence). Trimming cost V 6 bases and J 0 bases, with 14 bases left between them. The CDR3 DNA is TGTGCCAGTAGCCGGGGACTCCCCGCGAACACCGGGGAGCTGTTTTTT. Translating it yields CASSRGLPANTGELFF.

V usage is TRBV5-1 and J usage is TRBJ2-5; 10 bases agree with TRBD2. The tail of the sequence fits TRBJ2-7 better, so the J call may be wrong. The CDR3 sequence is 17 residues long. Germline lookup yields CDR1 SGHRS and CDR2 YFSETQ. The CDR3 region is CASSFSLAGDNSYEQYF. The CDR3 nucleotides read TGCGCCAGCAGCTTTTCGCTAGCGGGGGACAACTCCTACGAGCAGTACTTC.